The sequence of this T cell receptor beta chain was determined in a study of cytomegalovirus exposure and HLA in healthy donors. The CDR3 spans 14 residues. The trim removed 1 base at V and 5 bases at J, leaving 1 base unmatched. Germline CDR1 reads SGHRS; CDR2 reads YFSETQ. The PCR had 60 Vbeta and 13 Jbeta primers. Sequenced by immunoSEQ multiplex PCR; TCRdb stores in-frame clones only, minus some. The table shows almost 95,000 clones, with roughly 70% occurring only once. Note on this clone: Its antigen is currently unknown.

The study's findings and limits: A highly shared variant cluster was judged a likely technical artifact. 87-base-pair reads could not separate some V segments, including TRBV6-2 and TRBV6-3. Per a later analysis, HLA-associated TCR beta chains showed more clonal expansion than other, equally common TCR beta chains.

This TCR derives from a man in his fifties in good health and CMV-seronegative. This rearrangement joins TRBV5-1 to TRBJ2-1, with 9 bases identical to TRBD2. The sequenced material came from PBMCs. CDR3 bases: TGCGCCAGCAGCTTGCTAGCGGGAAACAATGAGCAGTTCTTC. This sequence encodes CASSLLAGNNEQFF.